What follows are 24 T cell receptor beta chains derived from one specimen sequenced in a study of identical twins. From the 5' RACE reads, TCRdb called clonotypes with MiXCR, one entry per CDR3 protein. The data hold 300,000 to 400,000 distinct CDR3 sequences, with 9% to 15% observed a single time. This sample also belongs to another study, concerning yellow fever vaccine responses in identical twins.

Sequencing was done on a sample of CD8+ T cells sorted from blood. The receptors originated from a woman between 18 and 29 years old in good health.

The V call is TRBV15, the J call TRBJ2-3, with D possibly matching TRBD1 (6 bases). The germline CDR1 and CDR2 sequences are LNHNV and YYDKDF (reference sequence). The CDR3 contains 16 residues. Trimming removed 4 bases from V and 0 bases from J, with 14 bases in between. The CDR3 spells CATSTRHGGSTDTQYF. The DNA for the CDR3 is TGTGCCACCAGCACCCGTCATGGGGGCAGCACAGATACGCAGTATTTT.

This clonotype showed up just a few times. The rearrangement joins TRBV12-3 or TRBV12-4 to TRBJ2-5, with D maybe TRBD2 (6 bases). The CDR3 runs to 18 residues. The germline V and J ends were trimmed by 5 bases and 3 bases, with 25 bases remaining between them. CDR3 DNA: TGTGCCAGCAGTAGCGGGTTCAGCTCCCGGAGGGCGGAAGAGACCCAGTACTTC. Protein sequence: CASSSGFSSRRAEETQYF.

This chain connects TRBV9 to TRBJ2-2; weak D call: TRBD1 (5 bases). Trimming stripped 7 bases from V and 0 bases from J, with 19 bases between. The CDR3 spans 17 residues. The V gene's germline CDR1 is SGDLS and CDR2 YYNGEE. The CDR3 protein is CASSLQRQGANTGELFF. CDR3 nucleotide sequence: TGTGCCAGCTCCCTCCAAAGGCAGGGCGCGAACACCGGGGAGCTGTTTTTT.

This clonotype was counted between two and nine times. Here the CDR3 reads CASSSVGYGQETQYF. The CDR3 DNA reads TGTGCCAGCAGTTCGGTCGGATATGGTCAAGAGACCCAGTACTTC. The chain recombines TRBV28 with TRBJ2-5; D call uncertain. Germline CDR1 and CDR2: MDHEN and SYDVKM. The CDR3 consists of 15 residues. V shed 4 bases and J shed 2 bases, with 14 bases lying between them.

V usage is TRBV5-1 and J usage is TRBJ1-1; TRBD1 is a possible D gene (6 bases). CDR1 SGHRS and CDR2 YFSETQ come from the germline V gene. V was trimmed by 0 bases and J by 3 bases, leaving 12 bases between them. CDR3 length equals 15 residues. CDR3 residues: CASSLEVQGYTEAFF. The CDR3 coding sequence is TGCGCCAGCAGCTTGGAGGTTCAGGGGTACACTGAAGCTTTCTTT.

This clonotype has only a few counts. V is TRBV12-3 or TRBV12-4 and J is TRBJ2-3; D remains ambiguous. Trimming stripped 5 bases from V and 0 bases from J, with 15 bases between. The CDR3 extends over 16 amino acids. This CDR3 reads CASSPTGPISTDTQYF. CDR3 sequence (DNA): TGTGCCAGCAGTCCTACCGGACCGATTAGCACAGATACGCAGTATTTT.

This clonotype was seen many times. This rearrangement joins TRBV5-1 to TRBJ1-2; D not certain. The germline V gene has CDR1 SGHRS and CDR2 YFSETQ. The CDR3 consists of 16 residues. V was pared by 4 bases and J by 0 bases, with 16 bases between. The CDR3 DNA reads as TGCGCCAGCAGCCCTCTCTCATCAGAAGCTAACTATGGCTACACCTTC. Encoded protein: CASSPLSSEANYGYTF.

The genes are TRBV12-3 or TRBV12-4 and TRBJ1-5; the D gene is possibly TRBD1 (5 bases). This CDR3 has 15 amino acids. Trimming took 6 bases from V and 0 from J, leaving 12 bases between them. CDR3 loop: CASSNDRDSNQPQHF. The CDR3, as DNA: TGTGCCAGCAGCAACGACAGAGATAGCAATCAGCCCCAGCATTTT.

The V and J genes are TRBV7-8 and TRBJ2-2, with TRBD2 identical over 9 bases. The length of the CDR3 is 17 residues. V lost 3 bases and J lost 5; bases outside the gene matches: 10. CDR1 and CDR2 (germline): SGHVS, FQNEAQ. CDR3 coding DNA: TGTGCCAGCAGCTTTTCGCCGGGACTAGCAGGGACCGGGGAGCTGTTTTTT. It encodes CASSFSPGLAGTGELFF.

This clonotype was seen a handful of times. The chain is built from TRBV12-3 or TRBV12-4 and TRBJ1-2, with a tentative D call TRBD1 (6 bases). V lost 6 bases to trimming and J lost 4 bases, with 18 bases between them. This CDR3 is 15 amino acids long. In nucleotides, the CDR3 is TGTGCCAGCAGCGGGGGCGAGGCCCGCCTCTATGGCTACACCTTC. Translated, it gives CASSGGEARLYGYTF.

A few counts support this clonotype. The CDR3 coding sequence is TGTGCCAGCAGTGAATTGGGACAGACTCACACCGGGGAGCTGTTTTTT. This gives the protein CASSELGQTHTGELFF. The chain has TRBV2 and TRBJ2-2; 7 bases are a match to TRBD1. The CDR3 length is 16 residues. Trimming cost V 2 bases and J 3 bases; bases outside gene matches: 6. Per the germline V gene, CDR1 is SNHLY and CDR2 is FYNNEI.

Only a few counts were recorded for this clonotype. CDR3 sequence: CASSPVSGKTSYNEQFF. The DNA for the CDR3 is TGTGCCAGCAGCCCCGTTAGCGGGAAGACCTCCTACAATGAGCAGTTCTTC. The chain carries TRBV7-6 and TRBJ2-1, with 8 bases that match TRBD2. CDR3 length: 17 amino acids. V shed 5 bases and J 0 bases; nucleotides not matched to a gene: 9. CDR1 and CDR2 (germline): SGHVS, FNYEAQ. Filled out from reference TRBV7-6 and TRBJ2-1, the complete variable domain reads GAGVSQSPRYKVTKRGQDVALRCDPISGHVSLYWYRQALGQGPEFLTYFNYEAQQDKSGLPNDRFSAERPEGSISTLTIQRTEQRDSAMYRCASSPVSGKTSYNEQFFGPGTRLTVL.

The gene calls are TRBV7-8 and TRBJ2-6; D is unresolved. The germline V and J ends were trimmed by 2 bases and 4 bases, with 3 bases remaining between them. Germline V gives CDR1 SGHVS, CDR2 FQNEAQ. This CDR3 has 13 residues. CDR3 sequence (DNA): TGTGCCAGCAGCTTACTCGGGGCCAACGTCCTGACTTTC. Translating it yields CASSLLGANVLTF. The full variable domain, its missing parts supplied by reference TRBV7-8 and TRBJ2-6, is GAGVSQSPRYKVAKRGQDVALRCDPISGHVSLFWYQQALGQGPEFLTYFQNEAQLDKSGLPSDRFFAERPEGSVSTLKIQRTQQEDSAVYLCASSLLGANVLTFGAGSRLTVL.

This clonotype was found a few times. This chain joins TRBV11-3 and TRBJ2-1; 9 bases are a match to TRBD1. V lost 10 bases to trimming and J lost 8 bases; unmatched junction nucleotides: 9. The CDR3 covers 13 residues. The germline V gene encodes CDR1 SGHNT and CDR2 YENEEA. The CDR3 protein is CATTQGAVDEQFF. CDR3 coding DNA: TGTGCCACAACACAGGGGGCGGTAGATGAGCAGTTCTTC.

This clonotype was picked up one time. The chain couples TRBV3-1 to TRBJ2-1; possibly TRBD2 for D (6 bases). V was clipped by 4 bases and J by 4 bases, with 26 bases between them. The CDR3 is 19 amino acids. Per germline, CDR1 LGHDT and CDR2 YNNKEL (reference sequence). The CDR3 spells CASSPLLFGRRGTYNEQFF. In DNA form, the CDR3 reads TGTGCCAGCAGCCCCCTTTTATTTGGGAGACGGGGGACTTACAATGAGCAGTTCTTC.

This clonotype was seen ten or more times. The chain is built from TRBV6-1 and TRBJ2-5; no clear D gene. V lost 6 bases and J lost 3, with 14 bases in between. This CDR3 region has 14 residues. Germline CDR1 reads MNHNS; CDR2 reads SASEGT. Written as DNA, the CDR3 is TGTGCCAGCAGCCTCTCGGCAGAAAAAGAGACCCAGTACTTC. Translation: CASSLSAEKETQYF.

The rearrangement uses TRBV11-2 and TRBJ2-1; D is undetermined. Germline CDR1 SGHAT, CDR2 FQNNGV. The V and J ends lost 6 bases and 4 bases respectively, with 13 bases between them. This CDR3 region has 14 residues. CDR3 region: CASSSSDLYNEQFF. The CDR3 DNA reads TGTGCCAGCAGTTCCTCTGATCTGTACAATGAGCAGTTCTTC.

This clonotype was counted ten times or more. The gene calls are TRBV12-3 or TRBV12-4 and TRBJ2-1; 9 nucleotides agree with TRBD2. This CDR3 has 13 amino acids. Germline trimming cut 5 bases from V and 6 bases from J; bases unmatched to any gene: 2. As DNA, the CDR3 is TGTGCCAGCAGTCTGACTAGCGGCAATGAGCAGTTCTTC. It translates to CASSLTSGNEQFF.

There are a few counts of this clonotype. The rearrangement links TRBV29-1 to TRBJ2-1; 8 bases agree with TRBD1. The trim removed 6 bases at V and 8 bases at J, leaving 9 bases unmatched. This CDR3 spans 13 amino acids. CDR1 SQVTM and CDR2 ANQGSEA come from the germline V gene. CDR3 coding DNA: TGCAGCGTCGTCGGACAGGGAAGGGATGAGCAGTTCTTC. It translates to CSVVGQGRDEQFF.

This clonotype was seen a few times. V is TRBV20-1 and J is TRBJ2-5, with TRBD2 matching 7 bases. The CDR3 covers 14 residues. Unmatched junction bases numbered 11, after V lost 5 bases and J lost 5 bases. Germline V gene lookup returns CDR1 DFQATT and CDR2 SNEGSKA (reference sequence). The CDR3 spells CSARRAGAGETQYF. CDR3 nucleotide sequence: TGCAGTGCTCGGAGGGCGGGAGCTGGGGAGACCCAGTACTTC.

This clonotype was detected ten times or more. This chain uses TRBV4-1 with TRBJ2-7; tentatively, D is TRBD2 (7 bases). Trimming shortened V by 4 bases and J by 3 bases, and 10 bases separated the two germline ends. CDR1 and CDR2 from the germline V gene are MGHRA and YSYEKL. The CDR3 totals 13 residues. CDR3 residues: CASSPGEGYEQYV. In DNA, the CDR3 is TGCGCCAGCAGCCCAGGGGAGGGCTACGAGCAGTACGTC.

The rearrangement joins TRBV12-3 or TRBV12-4 to TRBJ1-1; no clear D. V was clipped by 6 bases and J by 4 bases, with 12 bases between them. There are 13 residues in the CDR3. The CDR3 DNA reads TGTGCCAGCAGACCGGGATGGGGCACTGAAGCTTTCTTT. It translates to CASRPGWGTEAFF.

The V gene is TRBV27, the J gene TRBJ2-1, with 8 bases aligning to TRBD2. CDR3 length: 14 residues. Germline lookup yields CDR1 MNHEY and CDR2 SMNVEV (reference sequence). J lost 0 bases, V lost 7 bases, and 2 bases had no gene match. The CDR3 is CASKRGSSYNEQFF. Written as DNA, the CDR3 is TGTGCCAGCAAGCGGGGGAGCTCCTACAATGAGCAGTTCTTC.

This chain connects TRBV4-1 to TRBJ2-2; 9 bases agree with TRBD1. J lost 5 bases, V lost 1 base, and 11 bases had no gene match. The CDR3 sequence is 18 residues long. The germline V gene has CDR1 MGHRA and CDR2 YSYEKL. The CDR3 bases are TGCGCCAGCAGCCAAGTATTTCCGGGACAGGGTCTGACCGGGGAGCTGTTTTTT. It specifies CASSQVFPGQGLTGELFF.